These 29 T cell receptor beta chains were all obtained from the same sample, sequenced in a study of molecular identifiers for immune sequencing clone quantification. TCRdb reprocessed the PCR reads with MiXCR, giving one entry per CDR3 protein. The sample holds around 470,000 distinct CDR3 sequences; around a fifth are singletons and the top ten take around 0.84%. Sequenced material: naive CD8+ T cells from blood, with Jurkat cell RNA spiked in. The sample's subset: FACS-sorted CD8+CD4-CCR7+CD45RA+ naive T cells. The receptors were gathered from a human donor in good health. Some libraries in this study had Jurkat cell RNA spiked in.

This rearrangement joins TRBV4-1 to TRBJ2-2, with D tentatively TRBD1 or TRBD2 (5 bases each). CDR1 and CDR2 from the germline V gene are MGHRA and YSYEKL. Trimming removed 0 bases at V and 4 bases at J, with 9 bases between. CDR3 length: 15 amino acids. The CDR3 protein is CASSQEGTSTGELFF. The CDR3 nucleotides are TGCGCCAGCAGCCAAGAGGGGACCTCCACCGGGGAGCTGTTTTTT.

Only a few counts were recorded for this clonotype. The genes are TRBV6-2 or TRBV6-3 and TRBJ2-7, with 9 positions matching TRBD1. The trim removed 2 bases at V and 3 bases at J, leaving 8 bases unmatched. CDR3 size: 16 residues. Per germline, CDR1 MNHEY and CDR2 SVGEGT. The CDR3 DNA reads TGTGCCAGCAGTTACGGTATCGGGGACAGGGACTACGAGCAGTACTTC. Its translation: CASSYGIGDRDYEQYF.

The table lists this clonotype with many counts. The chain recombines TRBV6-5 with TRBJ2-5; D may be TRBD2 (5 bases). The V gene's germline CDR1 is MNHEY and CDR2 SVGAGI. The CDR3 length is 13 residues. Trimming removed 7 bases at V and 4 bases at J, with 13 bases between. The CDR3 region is CASTELSGETQYF. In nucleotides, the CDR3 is TGTGCCAGCACCGAACTGAGCGGAGAGACCCAGTACTTC.

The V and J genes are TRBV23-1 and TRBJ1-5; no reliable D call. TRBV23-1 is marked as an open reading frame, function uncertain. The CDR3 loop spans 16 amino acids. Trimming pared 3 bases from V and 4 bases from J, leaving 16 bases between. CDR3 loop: CASSQVAGLGNQPQHF. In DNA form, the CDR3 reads TGCGCCAGCAGTCAGGTTGCCGGGCTTGGTAATCAGCCCCAGCATTTT.

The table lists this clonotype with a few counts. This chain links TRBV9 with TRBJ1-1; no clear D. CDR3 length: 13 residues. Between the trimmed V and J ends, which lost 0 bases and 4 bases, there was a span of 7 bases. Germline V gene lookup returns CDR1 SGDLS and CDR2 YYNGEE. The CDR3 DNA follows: TGTGCCAGCAGCGTAGAACTGGGCACTGAAGCTTTCTTT. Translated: CASSVELGTEAFF.

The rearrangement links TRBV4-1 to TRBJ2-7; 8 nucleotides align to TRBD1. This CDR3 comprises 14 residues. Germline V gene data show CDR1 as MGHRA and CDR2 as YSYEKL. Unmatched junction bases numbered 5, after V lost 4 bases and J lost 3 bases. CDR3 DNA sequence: TGCGCCAGCAGCCTTACACAGGGGGACTACGAGCAGTACTTC. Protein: CASSLTQGDYEQYF.

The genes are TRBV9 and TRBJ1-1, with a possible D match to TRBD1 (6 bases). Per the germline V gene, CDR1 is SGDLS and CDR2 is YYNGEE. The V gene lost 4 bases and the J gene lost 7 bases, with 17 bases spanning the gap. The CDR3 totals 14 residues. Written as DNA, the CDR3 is TGTGCCAGCAGCCCGCCCGTCACAGGGAATGAAGCTTTCTTT. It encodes CASSPPVTGNEAFF.

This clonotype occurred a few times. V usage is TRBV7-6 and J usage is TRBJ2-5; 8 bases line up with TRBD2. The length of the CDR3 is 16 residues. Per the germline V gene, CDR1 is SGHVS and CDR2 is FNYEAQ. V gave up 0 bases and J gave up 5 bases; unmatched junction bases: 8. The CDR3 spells CASSLAASGRQETQYF. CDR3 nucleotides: TGTGCCAGCAGCTTAGCGGCTAGCGGGCGCCAGGAGACCCAGTACTTC.

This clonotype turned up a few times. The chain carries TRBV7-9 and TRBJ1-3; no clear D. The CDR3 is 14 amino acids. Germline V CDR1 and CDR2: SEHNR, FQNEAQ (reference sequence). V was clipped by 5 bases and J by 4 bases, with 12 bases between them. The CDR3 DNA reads TGTGCCAGCAGCCCCCCAGTCATGGGAAACACCATATATTTT. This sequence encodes CASSPPVMGNTIYF.

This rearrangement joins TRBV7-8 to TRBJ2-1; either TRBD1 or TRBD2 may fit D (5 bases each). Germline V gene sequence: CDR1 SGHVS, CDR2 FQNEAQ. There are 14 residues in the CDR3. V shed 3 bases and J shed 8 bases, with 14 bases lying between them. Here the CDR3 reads CASSLIQVGDEQFF. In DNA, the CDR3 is TGTGCCAGCAGCTTGATCCAGGTGGGGGATGAGCAGTTCTTC.

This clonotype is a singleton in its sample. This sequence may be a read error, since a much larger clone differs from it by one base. The CDR3 reads CASSKWGTEASF. In nucleotides, the CDR3 is TGTGCCAGCTCAAAGTGGGGAACTGAAGCTTCCTTT. This sequence joins TRBV6-2 or TRBV6-3 and TRBJ1-1, with D uncertain. This CDR3 is 12 amino acids long. The germline V gene encodes CDR1 MNHEY and CDR2 SVGEGT.

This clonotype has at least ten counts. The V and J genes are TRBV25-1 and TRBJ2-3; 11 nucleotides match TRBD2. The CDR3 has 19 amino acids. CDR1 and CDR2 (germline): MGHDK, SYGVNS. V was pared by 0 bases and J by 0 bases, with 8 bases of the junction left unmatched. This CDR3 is CASSEYIAGGAVSTDTQYF. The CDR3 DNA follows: TGTGCCAGCAGTGAATATATAGCGGGGGGGGCGGTAAGCACAGATACGCAGTATTTT.

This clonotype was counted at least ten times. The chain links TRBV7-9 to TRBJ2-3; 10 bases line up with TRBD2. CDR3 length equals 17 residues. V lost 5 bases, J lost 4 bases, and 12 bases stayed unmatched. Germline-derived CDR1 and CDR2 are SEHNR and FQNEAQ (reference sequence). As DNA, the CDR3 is TGTGCCAGCAGCCCTCGTCGGGCTAGCGGGAGTTCAGATACGCAGTATTTT. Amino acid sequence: CASSPRRASGSSDTQYF.

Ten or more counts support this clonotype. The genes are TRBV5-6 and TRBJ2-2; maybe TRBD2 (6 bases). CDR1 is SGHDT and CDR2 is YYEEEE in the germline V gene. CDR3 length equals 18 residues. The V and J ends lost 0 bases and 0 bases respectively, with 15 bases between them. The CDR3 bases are TGTGCCAGCAGCTTGGCCGAGACTAGTTTCGCGAACACCGGGGAGCTGTTTTTT. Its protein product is CASSLAETSFANTGELFF.

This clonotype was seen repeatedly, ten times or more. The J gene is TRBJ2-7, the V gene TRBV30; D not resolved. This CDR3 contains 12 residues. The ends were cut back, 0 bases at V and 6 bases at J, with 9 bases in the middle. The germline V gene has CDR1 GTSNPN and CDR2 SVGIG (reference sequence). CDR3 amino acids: CAWSVIGLEQYF. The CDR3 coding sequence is TGTGCCTGGAGTGTTATCGGCCTCGAGCAGTACTTC.

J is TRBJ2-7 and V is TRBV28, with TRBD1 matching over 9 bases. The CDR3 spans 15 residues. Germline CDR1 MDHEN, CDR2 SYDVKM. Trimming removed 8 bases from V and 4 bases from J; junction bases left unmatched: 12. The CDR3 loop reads CASGPTPGQGYEQYF. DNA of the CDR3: TGTGCCAGCGGTCCAACTCCGGGACAGGGTTACGAGCAGTACTTC. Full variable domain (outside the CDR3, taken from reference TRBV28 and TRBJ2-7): DVKVTQSSRYLVKRTGEKVFLECVQDMDHENMFWYRQDPGLGLRLIYFSYDVKMKEKGDIPEGYSVSREKKERFSLILESASTNQTSMYLCASGPTPGQGYEQYFGPGTRLTVT.

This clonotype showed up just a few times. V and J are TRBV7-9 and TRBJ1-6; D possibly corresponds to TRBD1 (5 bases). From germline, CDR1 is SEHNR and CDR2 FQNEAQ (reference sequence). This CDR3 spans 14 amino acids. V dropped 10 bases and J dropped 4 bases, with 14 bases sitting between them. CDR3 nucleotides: TGTGCCACCAGGGAGGGGTTTTATAATTCACCCCTCCACTTT. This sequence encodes CATREGFYNSPLHF. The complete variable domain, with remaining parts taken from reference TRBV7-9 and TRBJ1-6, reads DTGVSQNPRHKITKRGQNVTFRCDPISEHNRLYWYRQTLGQGPEFLTYFQNEAQLEKSRLLSDRFSAERPKGSFSTLEIQRTEQGDSAMYLCATREGFYNSPLHFGNGTRLTVT.

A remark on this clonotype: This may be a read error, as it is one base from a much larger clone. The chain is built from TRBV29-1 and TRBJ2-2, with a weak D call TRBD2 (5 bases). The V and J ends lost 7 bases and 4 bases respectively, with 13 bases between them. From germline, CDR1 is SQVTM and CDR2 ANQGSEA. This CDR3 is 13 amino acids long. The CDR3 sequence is CSAEGGLTGELFF. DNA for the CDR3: TGCAGCGCTGAGGGTGGACTCACCGGGGAGCTGTTTTTT.

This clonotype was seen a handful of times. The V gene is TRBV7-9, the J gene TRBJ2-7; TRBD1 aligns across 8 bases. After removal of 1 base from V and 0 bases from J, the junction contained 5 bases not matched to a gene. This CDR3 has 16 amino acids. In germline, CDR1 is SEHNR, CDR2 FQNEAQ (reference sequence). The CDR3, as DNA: TGTGCCAGCAGCTTAGTCAGGGGGCACCGCTCCTACGAGCAGTACTTC. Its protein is CASSLVRGHRSYEQYF.

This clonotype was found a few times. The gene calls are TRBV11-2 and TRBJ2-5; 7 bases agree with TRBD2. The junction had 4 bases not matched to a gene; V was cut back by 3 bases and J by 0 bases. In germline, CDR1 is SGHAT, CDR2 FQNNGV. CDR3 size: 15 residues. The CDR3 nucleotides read TGTGCCAGCAGCTTTAGCGGGTCGTACCAAGAGACCCAGTACTTC. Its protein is CASSFSGSYQETQYF. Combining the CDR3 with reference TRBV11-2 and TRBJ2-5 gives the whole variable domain EAGVAQSPRYKIIEKRQSVAFWCNPISGHATLYWYQQILGQGPKLLIQFQNNGVVDDSQLPKDRFSAERLKGVDSTLKIQPAKLEDSAVYLCASSFSGSYQETQYFGPGTRLLVL.

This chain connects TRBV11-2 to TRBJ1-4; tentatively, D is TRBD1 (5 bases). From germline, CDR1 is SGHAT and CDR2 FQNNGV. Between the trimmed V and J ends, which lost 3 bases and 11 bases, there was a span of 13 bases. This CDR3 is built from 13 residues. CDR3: CASSLSEEGKLFF. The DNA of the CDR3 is TGTGCCAGCAGCTTGAGTGAGGAGGGGAAACTGTTTTTT.

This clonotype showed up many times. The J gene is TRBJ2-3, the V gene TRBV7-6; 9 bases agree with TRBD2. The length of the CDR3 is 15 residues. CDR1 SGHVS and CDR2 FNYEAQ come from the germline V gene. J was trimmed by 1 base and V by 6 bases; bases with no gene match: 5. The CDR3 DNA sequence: TGTGCCAGCAGTCGTAGCGGGAGCGGCACAGATACGCAGTATTTT. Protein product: CASSRSGSGTDTQYF.

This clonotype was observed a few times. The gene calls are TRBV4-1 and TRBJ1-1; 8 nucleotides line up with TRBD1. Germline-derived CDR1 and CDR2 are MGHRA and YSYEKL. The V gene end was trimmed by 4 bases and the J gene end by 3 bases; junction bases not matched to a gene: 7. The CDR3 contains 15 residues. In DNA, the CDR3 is TGCGCCAGCAGCCCCTTCGGACAGGGATACACTGAAGCTTTCTTT. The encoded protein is CASSPFGQGYTEAFF.

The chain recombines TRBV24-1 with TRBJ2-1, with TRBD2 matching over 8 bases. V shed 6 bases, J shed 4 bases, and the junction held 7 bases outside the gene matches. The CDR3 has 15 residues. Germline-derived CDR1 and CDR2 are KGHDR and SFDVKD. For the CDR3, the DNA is TGTGCCACCAGTCCCAGCGGGGGCTCATACAATGAGCAGTTCTTC. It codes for CATSPSGGSYNEQFF.

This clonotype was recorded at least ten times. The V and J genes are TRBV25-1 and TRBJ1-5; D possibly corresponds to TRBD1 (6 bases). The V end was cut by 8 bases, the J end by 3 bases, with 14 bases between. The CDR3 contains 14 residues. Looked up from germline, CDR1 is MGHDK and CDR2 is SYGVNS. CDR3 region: CASGGGSINQPQHF. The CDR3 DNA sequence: TGTGCCAGCGGGGGCGGGAGTATCAATCAGCCCCAGCATTTT.

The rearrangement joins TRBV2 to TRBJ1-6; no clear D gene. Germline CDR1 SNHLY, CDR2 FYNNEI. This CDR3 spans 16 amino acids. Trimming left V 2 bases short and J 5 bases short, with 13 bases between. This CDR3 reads CASSERVFGHNSPLHF. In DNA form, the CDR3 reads TGTGCCAGCAGTGAACGGGTATTCGGCCATAATTCACCCCTCCACTTT.

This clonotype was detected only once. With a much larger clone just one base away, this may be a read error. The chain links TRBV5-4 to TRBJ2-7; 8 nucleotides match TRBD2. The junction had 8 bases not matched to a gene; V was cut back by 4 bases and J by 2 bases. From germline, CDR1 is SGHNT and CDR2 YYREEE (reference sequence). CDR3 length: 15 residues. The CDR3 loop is CASSEGLVAAYEQYF. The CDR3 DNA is TGTGCCAGCAGCGAGGGACTAGTGGCTGCCTACGAGCAGTACTTC.

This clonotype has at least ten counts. CDR3 nucleotide sequence: TGCGCCAGCCTGCCTCCGGGGCGACCCCACGAGCAGTACTTC. Translation gives CASLPPGRPHEQYF. The rearrangement joins TRBV5-1 to TRBJ2-7; D may match TRBD1 or TRBD2 (5 bases each). With 7 bases removed from V and 5 bases from J, the gap between germline ends came to 19 bases. The CDR3 is 14 residues long. Germline V lookup: CDR1 SGHRS, CDR2 YFSETQ.

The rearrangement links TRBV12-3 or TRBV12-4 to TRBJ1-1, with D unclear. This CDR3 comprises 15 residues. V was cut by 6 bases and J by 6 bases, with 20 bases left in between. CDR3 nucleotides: TGTGCCAGCAGCCAGGATTTTCGAGGGAAGGCTGAAGCTTTCTTT. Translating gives CASSQDFRGKAEAFF.